This entry describes one T cell receptor (beta chain). Its antigen remains unknown. The data originate from a study of vaccination and CD4 T cells after COVID-19. Germline CDR1 is MNHNS and CDR2 is SASEGT. Between the trimmed V and J ends, which lost 6 bases and 0 bases, there was a span of 8 bases. The CDR3 is 13 residues long. Treatment of the sample: roughly 10-day PBMC culture with coronavirus spike peptide pools or control peptides (ViraFEST assay). Sequencing of DNA taken from cultured CD4+ T cells relied on the Oncomine TCR Beta short-read assay. TCRdb independently ran MiXCR on the PCR reads; one entry per CDR3 protein. The table shows fewer than 11,000 distinct CDR3 sequences, with around a third occurring only once.

Sequences were derived from CD4+ T cells from blood, cultured in vitro, sampled after SARS-CoV-2 vaccination. This chain connects TRBV6-1 to TRBJ1-2; D call uncertain. The TCR was taken from a human donor who had recovered from COVID-19. The CDR3 spells CASRASSNYGYTF. CDR3 DNA sequence: TGTGCCAGCAGGGCCAGCTCTAACTATGGCTACACCTTC.